A single T cell receptor (beta chain) is shown here with its context. Its cognate antigen is unknown. The PCR ran on 60 Vbeta and 13 Jbeta primers. TCRdb's copy holds only in-frame clones and misses some; the assay was immunoSEQ multiplex PCR. This sample has roughly 100,000 clones, with roughly four fifths found just once. The sample originates from a study of cytomegalovirus exposure and HLA in healthy donors. Looking at the study overall: HLA-typed donors contributed around 88 million unique TCRs, which were held in an early data release.

Notes on the study in general: Earlier analysis found most TCR beta V segments productive about 87% or about 30% of the time. An analysis that came later showed most CMV-associated TCR beta chains appearing HLA-restricted.

The CDR3 is made up of 15 amino acids. V lost 3 bases to trimming and J lost 7 bases, with 16 bases between them. Germline lookup yields CDR1 LNHDA and CDR2 SQIVND (reference sequence). The source material was PBMCs. The receptor comes from a male donor in good health and CMV-seropositive. The chain is built from TRBV19 and TRBJ2-1; D is possibly TRBD2 (5 bases). The DNA for the CDR3 is TGTGCCAGTAGTATTGGAAGCGGCCGCTGGAATGAGCAGTTCTTC. Translation: CASSIGSGRWNEQFF.